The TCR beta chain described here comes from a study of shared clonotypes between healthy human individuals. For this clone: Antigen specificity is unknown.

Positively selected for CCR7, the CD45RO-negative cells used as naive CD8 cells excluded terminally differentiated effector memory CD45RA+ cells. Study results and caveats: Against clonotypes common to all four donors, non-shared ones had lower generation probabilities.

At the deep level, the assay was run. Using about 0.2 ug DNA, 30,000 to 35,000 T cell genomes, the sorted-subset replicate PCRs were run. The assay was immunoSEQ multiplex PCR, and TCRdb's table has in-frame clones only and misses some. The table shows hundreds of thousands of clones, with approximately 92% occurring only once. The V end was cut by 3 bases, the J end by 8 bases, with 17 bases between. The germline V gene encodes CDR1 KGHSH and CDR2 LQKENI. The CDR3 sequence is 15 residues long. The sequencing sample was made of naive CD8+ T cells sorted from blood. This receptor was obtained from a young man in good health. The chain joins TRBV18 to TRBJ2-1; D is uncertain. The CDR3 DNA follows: TGTGCCAGCTCACCGGACGTACCCAAGGACGATGAGCAGTTCTTC. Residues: CASSPDVPKDDEQFF.